The clone carrying this TCR beta chain was seen more than once but under ten times. The antigen remains undetermined. These data are taken from a study of CD8+ T cells in alopecia areata. Across the whole study: Percent affected scalp area, the SALT score, rated treated patients' severity. Study-wide results and limits: In scalp, tofacitinib significantly decreased clonality and expanded CD8+ clones among the top 100. A great number of expanded lesional clones endured in scalp and blood during tofacitinib.

V lost 5 bases and J 6 bases, leaving 28 bases between the germline ends. The CDR3 is made up of 17 amino acids. CDR1 is GTSNPN, CDR2 SVGIG, per germline (reference sequence). Treatment meaning: oral pan-JAK inhibitor, 5-10 mg twice daily. Lesional scalp punch biopsies and peripheral blood came from alopecia areata patients. RNA extraction and reverse transcription yielded cDNA as sequencing template. Using immunoSEQ multiplex PCR, the repertoire was profiled, and TCRdb retains in-frame clones only, with some absent. The sample shows 150,000 or so clones, 65% of them seen only once. The chain uses TRBV30 and TRBJ1-1, with a tentative D call TRBD1 (6 bases). The source material was CD4+ T cells sorted from blood, sampled at week 4, from a patient treated with tofacitinib. This TCR derives from a human donor with alopecia areata. CDR3 coding DNA: TGTGCCTGGGGAGGACAGCGAAGGATTACGGAGGATTCTGAAGCTTTCTTT. This encodes CAWGGQRRITEDSEAFF.